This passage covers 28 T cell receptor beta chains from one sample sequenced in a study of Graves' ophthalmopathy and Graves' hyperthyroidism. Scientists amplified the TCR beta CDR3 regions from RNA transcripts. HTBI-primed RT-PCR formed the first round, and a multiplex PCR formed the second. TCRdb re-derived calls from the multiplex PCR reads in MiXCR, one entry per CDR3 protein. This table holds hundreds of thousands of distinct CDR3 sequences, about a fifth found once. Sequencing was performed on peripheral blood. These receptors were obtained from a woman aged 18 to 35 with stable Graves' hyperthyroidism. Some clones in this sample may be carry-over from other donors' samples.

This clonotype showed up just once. CDR3 loop: CASSGGPYGQETQYF. The CDR3 DNA is TGTGCCAGCAGCGGAGGACCGTACGGCCAAGAGACCCAGTACTTC. The genes are TRBV7-8 and TRBJ2-5; D possibly corresponds to TRBD2 (5 bases). The CDR3 has 15 amino acids. In germline, CDR1 is SGHVS, CDR2 FQNEAQ. The germline V and J ends were trimmed by 5 bases and 1 base, with 14 bases remaining between them.

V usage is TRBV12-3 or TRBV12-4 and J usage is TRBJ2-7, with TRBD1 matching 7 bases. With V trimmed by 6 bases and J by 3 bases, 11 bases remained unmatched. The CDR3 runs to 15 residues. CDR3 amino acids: CASRHAGTAVYEQYF. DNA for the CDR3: TGTGCCAGCAGACACGCTGGGACAGCTGTCTACGAGCAGTACTTC.

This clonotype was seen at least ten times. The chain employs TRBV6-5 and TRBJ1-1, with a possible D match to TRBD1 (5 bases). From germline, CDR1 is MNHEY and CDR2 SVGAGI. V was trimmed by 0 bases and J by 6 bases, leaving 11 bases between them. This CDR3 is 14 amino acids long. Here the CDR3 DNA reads TGTGCCAGCAGTTACTCGTGGGGGGACCCTGAAGCTTTCTTT. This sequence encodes CASSYSWGDPEAFF.

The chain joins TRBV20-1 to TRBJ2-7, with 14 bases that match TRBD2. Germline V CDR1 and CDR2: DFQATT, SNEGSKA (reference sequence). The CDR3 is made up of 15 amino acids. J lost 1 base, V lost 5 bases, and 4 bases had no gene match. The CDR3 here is CSARTSGGPSYEQYF. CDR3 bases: TGCAGTGCTCGGACTAGCGGGGGGCCGTCCTACGAGCAGTACTTC.

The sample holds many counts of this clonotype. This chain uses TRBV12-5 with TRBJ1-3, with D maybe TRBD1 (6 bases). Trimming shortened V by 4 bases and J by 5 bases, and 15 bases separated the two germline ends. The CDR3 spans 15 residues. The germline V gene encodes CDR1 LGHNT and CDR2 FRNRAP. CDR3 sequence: CASGSGQPPRNTIYF. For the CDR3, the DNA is TGTGCTAGTGGTTCTGGACAGCCCCCCAGAAACACCATATATTTT.

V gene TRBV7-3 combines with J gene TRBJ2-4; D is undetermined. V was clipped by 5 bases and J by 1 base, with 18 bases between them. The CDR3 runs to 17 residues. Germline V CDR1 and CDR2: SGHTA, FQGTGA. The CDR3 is CASSPSSEAWAKNIQYF. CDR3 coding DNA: TGTGCCAGCAGCCCGAGTTCCGAGGCCTGGGCCAAAAACATTCAGTACTTC.

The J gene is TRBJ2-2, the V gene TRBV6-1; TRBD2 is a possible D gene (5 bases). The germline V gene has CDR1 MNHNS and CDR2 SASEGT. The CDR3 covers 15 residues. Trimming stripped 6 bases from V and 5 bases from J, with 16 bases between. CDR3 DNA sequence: TGTGCCAGCAGCAGAGGACTCGTCAAAACCGGGGAGCTGTTTTTT. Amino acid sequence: CASSRGLVKTGELFF.

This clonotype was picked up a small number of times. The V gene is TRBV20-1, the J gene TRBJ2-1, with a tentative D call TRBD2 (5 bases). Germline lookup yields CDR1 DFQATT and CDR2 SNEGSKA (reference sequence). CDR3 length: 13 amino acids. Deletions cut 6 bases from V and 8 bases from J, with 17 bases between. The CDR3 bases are TGCAGTGCCGAGGGAAACTTTAGGGATGAGCAGTTCTTC. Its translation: CSAEGNFRDEQFF.

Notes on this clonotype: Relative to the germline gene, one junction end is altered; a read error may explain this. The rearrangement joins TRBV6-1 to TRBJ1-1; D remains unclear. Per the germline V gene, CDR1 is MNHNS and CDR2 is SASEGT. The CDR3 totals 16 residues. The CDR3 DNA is TGTGCCAGCAGTGAAGGAAGGCACCGCTTGTACACTGATGCTTTCTTT. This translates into CASSEGRHRLYTDAFF.

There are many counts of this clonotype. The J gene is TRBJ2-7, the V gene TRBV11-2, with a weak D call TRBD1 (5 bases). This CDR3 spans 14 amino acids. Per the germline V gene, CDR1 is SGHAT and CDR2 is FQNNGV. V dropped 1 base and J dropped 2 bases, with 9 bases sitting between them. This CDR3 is CASSLGHRTYEQYF. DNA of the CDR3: TGTGCCAGCAGCTTAGGTCACAGGACCTACGAGCAGTACTTC.

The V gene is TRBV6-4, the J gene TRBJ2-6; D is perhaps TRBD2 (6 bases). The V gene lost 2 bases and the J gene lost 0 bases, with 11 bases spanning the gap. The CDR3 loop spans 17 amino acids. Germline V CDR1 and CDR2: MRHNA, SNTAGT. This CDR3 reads CASSDPAGYSGANVLTF. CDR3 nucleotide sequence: TGTGCCAGCAGTGACCCAGCGGGCTACTCTGGGGCCAACGTCCTGACTTTC.

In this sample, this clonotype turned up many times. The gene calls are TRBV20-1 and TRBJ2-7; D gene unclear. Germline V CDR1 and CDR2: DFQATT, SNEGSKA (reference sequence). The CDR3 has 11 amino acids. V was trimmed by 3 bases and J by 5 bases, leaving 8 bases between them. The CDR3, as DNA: TGCAGTGCTAGGCTCAACCACGAGCAGTACTTC. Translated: CSARLNHEQYF.

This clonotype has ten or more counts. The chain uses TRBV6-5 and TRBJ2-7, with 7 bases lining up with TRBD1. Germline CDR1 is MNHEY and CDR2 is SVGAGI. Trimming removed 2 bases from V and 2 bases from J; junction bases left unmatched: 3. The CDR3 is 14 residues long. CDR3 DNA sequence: TGTGCCAGCAGTTACCTTCAGGGGGCCTACGAGCAGTACTTC. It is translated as CASSYLQGAYEQYF.

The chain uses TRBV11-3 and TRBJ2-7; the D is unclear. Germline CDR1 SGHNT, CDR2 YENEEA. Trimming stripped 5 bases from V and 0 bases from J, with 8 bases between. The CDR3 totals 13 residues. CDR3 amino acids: CASSPDNSYEQYF. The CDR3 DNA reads TGTGCCAGCAGCCCAGACAACTCCTACGAGCAGTACTTC.

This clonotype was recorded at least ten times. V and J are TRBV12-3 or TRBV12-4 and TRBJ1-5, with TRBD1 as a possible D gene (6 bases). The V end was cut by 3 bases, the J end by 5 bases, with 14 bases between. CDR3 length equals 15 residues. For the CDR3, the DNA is TGTGCCAGCAGTTTGATGGGGGGCGCGGATCAGCCCCAGCATTTT. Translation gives CASSLMGGADQPQHF.

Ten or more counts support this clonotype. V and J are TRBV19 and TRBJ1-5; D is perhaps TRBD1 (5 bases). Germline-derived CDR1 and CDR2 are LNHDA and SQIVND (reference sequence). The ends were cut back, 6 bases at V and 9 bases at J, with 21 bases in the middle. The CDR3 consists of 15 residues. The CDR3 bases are TGTGCCAGTAGATCCGCCGGGGGAACGGGTGTGCCCCAGCATTTT. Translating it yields CASRSAGGTGVPQHF.

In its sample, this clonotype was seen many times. CDR3: CASSGPPNTEAFF. The CDR3, as DNA: TGTGCCAGCAGCGGACCGCCGAACACTGAAGCTTTCTTT. This sequence joins TRBV2 and TRBJ1-1, with D unresolved. In germline, CDR1 is SNHLY, CDR2 FYNNEI. The CDR3 has 13 amino acids. Trimming stripped 6 bases from V and 1 base from J, with 9 bases between.

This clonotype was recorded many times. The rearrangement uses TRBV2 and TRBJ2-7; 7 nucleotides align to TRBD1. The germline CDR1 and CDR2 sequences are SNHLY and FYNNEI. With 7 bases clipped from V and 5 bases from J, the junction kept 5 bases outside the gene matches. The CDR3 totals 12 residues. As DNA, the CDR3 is TGTGCCAGCATGAGACAGGGAAACGAGCAGTACTTC. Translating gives CASMRQGNEQYF.

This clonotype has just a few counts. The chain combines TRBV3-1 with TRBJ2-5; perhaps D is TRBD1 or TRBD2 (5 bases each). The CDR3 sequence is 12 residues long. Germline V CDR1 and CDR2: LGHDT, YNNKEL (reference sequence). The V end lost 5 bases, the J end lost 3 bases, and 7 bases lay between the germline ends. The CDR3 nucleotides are TGTGCCAGCAGCGGGACGAAAGAGACCCAGTACTTC. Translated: CASSGTKETQYF.

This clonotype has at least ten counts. The CDR3 sequence is CASSLGHGETQYF. The CDR3 DNA reads TGTGCCAGCAGCCTGGGACATGGGGAGACCCAGTACTTC. This chain links TRBV6-1 with TRBJ2-5, with D possibly being TRBD1 (6 bases). The germline V gene encodes CDR1 MNHNS and CDR2 SASEGT. This CDR3 comprises 13 residues. The V and J ends lost 6 bases and 5 bases respectively, with 13 bases between them.

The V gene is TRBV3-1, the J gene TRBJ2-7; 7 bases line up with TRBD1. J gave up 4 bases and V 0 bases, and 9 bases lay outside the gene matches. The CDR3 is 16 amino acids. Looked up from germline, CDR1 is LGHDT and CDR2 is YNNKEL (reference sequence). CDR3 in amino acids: CASSQDWNRGAYEQYF. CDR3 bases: TGTGCCAGCAGCCAAGATTGGAACAGGGGAGCTTACGAGCAGTACTTC.

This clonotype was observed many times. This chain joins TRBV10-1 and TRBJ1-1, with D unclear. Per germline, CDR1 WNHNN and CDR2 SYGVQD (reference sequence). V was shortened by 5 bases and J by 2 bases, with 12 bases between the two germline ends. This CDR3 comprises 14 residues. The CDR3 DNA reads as TGCGCCAGCAGTCCTTACCGAGGAAACACTGAAGCTTTCTTT. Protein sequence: CASSPYRGNTEAFF.

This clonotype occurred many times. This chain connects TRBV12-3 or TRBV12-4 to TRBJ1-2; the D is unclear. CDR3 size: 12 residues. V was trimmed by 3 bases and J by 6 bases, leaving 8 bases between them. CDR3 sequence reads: CASSFFRDGYTF. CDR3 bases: TGTGCCAGCAGTTTTTTCCGGGATGGCTACACCTTC.

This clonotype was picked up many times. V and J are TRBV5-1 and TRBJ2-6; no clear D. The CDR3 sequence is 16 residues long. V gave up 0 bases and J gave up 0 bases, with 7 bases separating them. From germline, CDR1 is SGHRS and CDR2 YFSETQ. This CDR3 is CASSLDGRSGANVLTF. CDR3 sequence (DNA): TGCGCCAGCAGCTTGGACGGACGCTCTGGGGCCAACGTCCTGACTTTC.

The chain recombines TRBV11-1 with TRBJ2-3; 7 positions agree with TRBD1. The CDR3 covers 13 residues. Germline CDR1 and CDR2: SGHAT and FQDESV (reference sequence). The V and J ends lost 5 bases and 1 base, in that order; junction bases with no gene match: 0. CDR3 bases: TGTGCCAGCAGCCAGGGGGGCACAGATACGCAGTATTTT. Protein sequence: CASSQGGTDTQYF.

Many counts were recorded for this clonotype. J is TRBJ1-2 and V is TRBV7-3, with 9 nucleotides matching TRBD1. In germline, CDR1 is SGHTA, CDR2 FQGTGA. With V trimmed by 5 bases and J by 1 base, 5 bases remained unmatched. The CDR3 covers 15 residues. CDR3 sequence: CASSPGQGINYGYTF. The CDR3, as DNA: TGTGCCAGCAGCCCAGGACAGGGGATTAACTATGGCTACACCTTC.

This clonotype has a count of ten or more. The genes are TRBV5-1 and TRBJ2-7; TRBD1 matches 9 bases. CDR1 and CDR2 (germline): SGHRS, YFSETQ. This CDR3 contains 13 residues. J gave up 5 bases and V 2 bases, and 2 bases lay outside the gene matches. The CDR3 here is CASSFRTGDEQYF. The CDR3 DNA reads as TGCGCCAGCAGCTTCAGGACAGGGGACGAGCAGTACTTC.

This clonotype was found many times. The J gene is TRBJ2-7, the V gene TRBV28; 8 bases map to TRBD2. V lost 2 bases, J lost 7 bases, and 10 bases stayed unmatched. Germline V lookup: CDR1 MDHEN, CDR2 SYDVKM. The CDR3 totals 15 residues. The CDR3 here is CASSLRPKVAGEQYF. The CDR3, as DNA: TGTGCCAGCAGTTTACGCCCAAAGGTAGCGGGAGAGCAGTACTTC.